The present T cell receptor beta chain was sequenced within a study of CD4 T cells in relation to SARS-CoV-2 and coronaviruses (dated by TCRdb to about 2021). About the study as a whole: A median age of around 38 years, with a range of about 20 to 75 years, was recorded for the full convalescent cohort of around 12 patients. The roughly twelve convalescent patients included 8 males and 4 females; two subjects were Hispanic. Patient-derived lymphoblastoid cell lines were used to map the HLA restriction of shared crossreactive spike epitopes. Memory CD4+ T cell crossreactivity between SARS-CoV-2 and common cold coronavirus spike proteins was assessed at the TCR clonotype level in the study. Samples from a few pre-COVID donors and the naive versus memory experiments were sequenced with the Adaptive Biotechnologies TCR-sequencing kit; other data were Illumina-based. For other donors in the study, expansion assays were sequenced with a different, Illumina-based TCR-beta assay.

A remark on this clone: Its recognized antigen is unknown. Per-nucleotide qualities are absent, and no much larger clonotype sits a single base away.

DNA from uncultured naive and memory CD4+ T cells underwent immunoSEQ TCR-beta sequencing at deep resolution. In the original analysis: During preprocessing, nonproductive sequences were removed, along with CDR3s that did not begin with C, did not end with F or W, or were shorter than 7 amino acids. Cultured and uncultured naive and memory CD4+ repertoires were searched for previously identified spike- and CEF-reactive CDR3s. CDR3 homology was measured as pairwise Levenshtein distance, computed with the stringdist R package after trimming three terminal residues from each end. TCRdb mirrors the immuneACCESS table, restricted to in-frame sequences. Some clones are absent from its copies; in checked studies, under half trace to an unresolved V gene, and the reason for the others is unknown. From that table come the V and J calls and clone size; the DNA was used to work out D and trimming. The sample has 58,000 or so clones on record, under 95% of them singletons. Roughly 0.37% of the sample is in the top ten clones.

The paper's findings and limits, for the study overall: Naive versus memory sequencing indicated the assay detects memory recall responses rather than primary responses primed during culture. Memory CD4+ clonotypes crossrecognizing SARS-CoV-2 and at least one common cold coronavirus spike were found in around 59% of donors. Since the crossreactivity analysis centred on spike protein, crossreactivity against other viral proteins was not assessed. The study was limited by small numbers of patients and tested TCRs. Compared with monoreactive clones, crossreactive clones had significantly weaker SARS-CoV-2-driven expansion, a result consistent with antigenic imprinting. No donor contributed both pre-pandemic and post-infection samples, which limited tracing the source of pre-existing responses.

To separate naive from memory CD4+ T cells, cryopreserved PBMCs first underwent CD4 enrichment and then EasySep naive CD4+ T cell enrichment. PBMCs were isolated from leukapheresis product or whole blood by Ficoll-Paque PLUS gradient centrifugation. PBMCs were either cryopreserved at -140°C or used fresh in the expansion assay. The QIAamp Micro DNA Kit was used to extract genomic DNA from the CD4+ T cells. Inclusive of the bounding cysteine and phenylalanine, the CDR3 is 15 residues long. Only CDR3 DNA is held: 45 bases, read in frame from base 1. The junction carries 15 bases between V and J, which are trimmed by 4 bases and 2 bases respectively. CDR1 LGHNA and CDR2 YSLEER are derived from the germline V gene.

The chain employs TRBV4-3 and TRBJ2-7, with no reliable assignment of the D segment. Sequencing was done on a sample of naive CD4+ T cells from PBMCs. In light of the paper, this sample's cell subset or site label describes: naive CD4+ T cells isolated by negative enrichment. The source of this sequence is an adult with COVID-19. The nucleotide sequence reads as follows: TGCGCCAGCAGCCTCACCGTGGACGGCCCCTACGAGCAGTACTTC. Translated, this gives CASSLTVDGPYEQYF.